Listed below are T cell receptor beta chains from one sample, sequenced in a study of cytomegalovirus exposure and HLA in healthy donors. Method: immunoSEQ multiplex PCR; TCRdb's copy keeps in-frame clones and lacks some. Of roughly 270,000 clones listed, approximately 88% are singletons. The sample consisted of PBMCs. Every receptor here comes from a woman aged 18-35 years in good health and CMV-seronegative. Both conserved end residues are part of each CDR3. The D gene is left open where the match is weak. Part of the rows lack a size; the others show once, few, many or a class for expanded clones.

d_call: NA
v_call: TRBV18
j_call: TRBJ1-2
clone_size: few
cdr3_aa: CASSPQSTPRDGYTF
cdr3_nt: TGTGCCAGCTCACCTCAGTCGACCCCCCGGGATGGCTACACCTTC

d_call: TRBD2
v_call: TRBV2
j_call: TRBJ2-2
clone_size: once
cdr3_aa: CASSLLAGRNTGELFF
cdr3_nt: TGTGCCAGCAGCCTCTTAGCGGGAAGAAACACCGGGGAGCTGTTTTTT

d_call: NA
v_call: TRBV10-2
j_call: TRBJ1-1
clone_size: few
cdr3_aa: CASSPTGSAEAFF
cdr3_nt: TGCGCCAGCAGTCCCACGGGTTCTGCTGAAGCTTTCTTT

d_call: NA
v_call: TRBV5-4
j_call: TRBJ1-5
clone_size: NA
cdr3_aa: CASSLEINQPQHF
cdr3_nt: TGTGCCAGCAGCTTAGAGATAAATCAGCCCCAGCATTTT

d_call: NA
v_call: TRBV7-9
j_call: TRBJ1-4
clone_size: NA
cdr3_aa: CASRLGSGHNEKLFF
cdr3_nt: TGTGCCAGCAGGTTAGGGTCAGGTCATAATGAAAAACTGTTTTTT

d_call: NA
v_call: TRBV15
j_call: TRBJ1-1
clone_size: NA
cdr3_aa: CATREMVMYTEAFF
cdr3_nt: TGTGCCACCAGGGAGATGGTTATGTACACTGAAGCTTTCTTT

d_call: TRBD1
v_call: TRBV28
j_call: TRBJ2-5
clone_size: NA
cdr3_aa: CASSLGDRGRETQYF
cdr3_nt: TGTGCCAGCAGTTTAGGAGACAGGGGGCGGGAGACCCAGTACTTC

d_call: NA
v_call: TRBV7-3
j_call: TRBJ2-5
clone_size: few
cdr3_aa: CASSLGGQETQYF
cdr3_nt: TGTGCCAGCAGCTTGGGGGGACAAGAGACCCAGTACTTC

d_call: TRBD1
v_call: TRBV28
j_call: TRBJ2-7
clone_size: NA
cdr3_aa: CASSTGDRDLHEQYF
cdr3_nt: TGTGCCAGCAGCACCGGTGACAGGGATCTACACGAGCAGTACTTC

d_call: TRBD1
v_call: TRBV7-6
j_call: TRBJ2-5
clone_size: NA
cdr3_aa: CASSLTGLAETQYF
cdr3_nt: TGTGCCAGCAGCTTGACAGGGTTGGCGGAGACCCAGTACTTC

d_call: TRBD2
v_call: TRBV28
j_call: TRBJ2-1
clone_size: NA
cdr3_aa: CASGGLAGRVEQFF
cdr3_nt: TGTGCCAGCGGCGGTTTGGCGGGGAGGGTTGAGCAGTTCTTC

d_call: TRBD1
v_call: TRBV5-8
j_call: TRBJ1-2
clone_size: NA
cdr3_aa: CASSPGTGGYGYTF
cdr3_nt: TGTGCCAGCAGCCCCGGGACAGGGGGCTATGGCTACACCTTC

d_call: NA
v_call: TRBV9
j_call: TRBJ2-5
clone_size: few
cdr3_aa: CASSTQLIGETQYF
cdr3_nt: TGTGCCAGCAGCACCCAGCTGATCGGGGAGACCCAGTACTTC

d_call: TRBD2
v_call: TRBV6-1
j_call: TRBJ2-7
clone_size: NA
cdr3_aa: CASRQAGFFYEQYF
cdr3_nt: TGTGCCAGCAGACAAGCGGGGTTTTTTTACGAGCAGTACTTC

d_call: TRBD2
v_call: TRBV27
j_call: TRBJ2-1
clone_size: NA
cdr3_aa: CASSLLAGGAYNEQFF
cdr3_nt: TGTGCCAGCAGTTTACTAGCGGGAGGCGCCTACAATGAGCAGTTCTTC

d_call: NA
v_call: TRBV6-1
j_call: TRBJ1-5
clone_size: NA
cdr3_aa: CASSEGIEQPQHF
cdr3_nt: TGTGCCAGCAGTGAAGGAATCGAGCAGCCCCAGCATTTT

d_call: NA
v_call: TRBV6-6
j_call: TRBJ1-6
clone_size: NA
cdr3_aa: CADSSQLNSPLHF
cdr3_nt: TGTGCAGACAGCAGTCAGTTGAATTCACCCCTCCACTTT

d_call: NA
v_call: TRBV5-5
j_call: TRBJ2-5
clone_size: NA
cdr3_aa: CASSLDLGREETQYF
cdr3_nt: TGTGCCAGCAGCTTGGATCTAGGTAGGGAGGAGACCCAGTACTTC

d_call: NA
v_call: TRBV4-1
j_call: TRBJ1-5
clone_size: NA
cdr3_aa: CASSQLPLQPQHF
cdr3_nt: TGCGCCAGCAGCCAACTACCCCTCCAGCCCCAGCATTTT